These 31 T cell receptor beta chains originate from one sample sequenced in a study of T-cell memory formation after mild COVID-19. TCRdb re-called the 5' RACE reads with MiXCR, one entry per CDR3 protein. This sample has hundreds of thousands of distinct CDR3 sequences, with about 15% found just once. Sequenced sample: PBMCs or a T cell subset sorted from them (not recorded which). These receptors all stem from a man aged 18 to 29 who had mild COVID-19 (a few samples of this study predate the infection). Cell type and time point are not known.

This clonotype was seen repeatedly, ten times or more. CDR3 bases: TGTGCCACCAGCAGAGAGGGGGATACGCAGTATTTT. Protein sequence: CATSREGDTQYF. The chain uses TRBV15 and TRBJ2-3, with no clear D. The CDR3 runs 12 residues. From germline, CDR1 is LNHNV and CDR2 YYDKDF (reference sequence). V lost 0 bases, J lost 6 bases, and 4 bases lay in between.

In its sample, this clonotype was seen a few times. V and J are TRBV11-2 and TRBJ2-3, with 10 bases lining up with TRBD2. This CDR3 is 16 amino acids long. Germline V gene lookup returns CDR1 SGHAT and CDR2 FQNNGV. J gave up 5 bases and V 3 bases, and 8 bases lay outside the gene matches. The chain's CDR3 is CASSFGVSGGLDTQYF. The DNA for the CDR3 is TGTGCCAGCAGCTTCGGGGTTAGCGGGGGGCTAGATACGCAGTATTTT.

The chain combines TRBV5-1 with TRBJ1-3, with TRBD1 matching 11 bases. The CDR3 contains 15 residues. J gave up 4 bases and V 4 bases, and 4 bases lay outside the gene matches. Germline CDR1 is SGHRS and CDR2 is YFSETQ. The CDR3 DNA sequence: TGCGCCAGCAGCACGCGGACAGGGGGCGGAAACACCATATATTTT. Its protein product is CASSTRTGGGNTIYF.

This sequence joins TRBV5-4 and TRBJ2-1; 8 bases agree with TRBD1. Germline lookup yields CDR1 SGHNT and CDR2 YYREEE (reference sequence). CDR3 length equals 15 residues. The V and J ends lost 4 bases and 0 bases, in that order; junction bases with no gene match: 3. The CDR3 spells CASSKTGDSYNEQFF. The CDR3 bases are TGTGCCAGCAGCAAGACAGGGGACTCCTACAATGAGCAGTTCTTC.

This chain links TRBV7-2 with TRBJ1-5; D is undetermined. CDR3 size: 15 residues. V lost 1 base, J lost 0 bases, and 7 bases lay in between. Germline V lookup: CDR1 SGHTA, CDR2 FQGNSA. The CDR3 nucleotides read TGTGCCAGCAGCTTAGGCGAGTATAGCAATCAGCCCCAGCATTTT. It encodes CASSLGEYSNQPQHF.

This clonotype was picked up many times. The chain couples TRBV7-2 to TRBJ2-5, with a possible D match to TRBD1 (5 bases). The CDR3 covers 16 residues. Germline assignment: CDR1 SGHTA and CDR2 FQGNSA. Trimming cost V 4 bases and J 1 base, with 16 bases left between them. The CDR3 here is CASSSNLGVFQETQYF. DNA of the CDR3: TGTGCCAGCAGCTCAAATCTAGGGGTCTTCCAAGAGACCCAGTACTTC.

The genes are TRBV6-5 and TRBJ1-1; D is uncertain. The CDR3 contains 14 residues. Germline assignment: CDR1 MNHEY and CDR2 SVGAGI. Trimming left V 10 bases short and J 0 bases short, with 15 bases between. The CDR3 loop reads CATLPRTVNTEAFF. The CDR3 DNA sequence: TGTGCCACCCTCCCTCGGACGGTGAACACTGAAGCTTTCTTT.

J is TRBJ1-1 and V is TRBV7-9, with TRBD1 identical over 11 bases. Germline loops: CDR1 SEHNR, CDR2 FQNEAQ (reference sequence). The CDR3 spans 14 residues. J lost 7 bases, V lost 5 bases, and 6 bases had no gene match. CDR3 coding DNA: TGTGCCAGCAGCCCCGGACAGGGGGCTATTGAAGCTTTCTTT. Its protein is CASSPGQGAIEAFF.

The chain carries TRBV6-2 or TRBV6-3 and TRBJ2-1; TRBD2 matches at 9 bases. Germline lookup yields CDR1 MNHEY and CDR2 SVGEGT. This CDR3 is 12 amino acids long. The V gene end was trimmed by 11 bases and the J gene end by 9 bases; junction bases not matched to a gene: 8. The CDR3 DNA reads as TGTGCCTCGGGCGGGGGGGCAGCTGAGCAGTTCTTC. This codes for CASGGGAAEQFF.

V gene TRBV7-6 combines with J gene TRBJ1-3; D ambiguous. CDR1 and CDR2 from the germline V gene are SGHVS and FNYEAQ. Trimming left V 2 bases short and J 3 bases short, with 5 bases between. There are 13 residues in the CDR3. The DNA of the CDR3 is TGTGCCAGCAGCTTATCCCGTGGAAACACCATATATTTT. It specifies CASSLSRGNTIYF.

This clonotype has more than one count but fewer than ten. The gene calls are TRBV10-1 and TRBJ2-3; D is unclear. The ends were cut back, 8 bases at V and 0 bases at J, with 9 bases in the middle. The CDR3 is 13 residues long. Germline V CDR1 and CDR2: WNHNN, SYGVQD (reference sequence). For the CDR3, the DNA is TGCGCCAGCGGATTCTCTAGCACAGATACGCAGTATTTT. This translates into CASGFSSTDTQYF.

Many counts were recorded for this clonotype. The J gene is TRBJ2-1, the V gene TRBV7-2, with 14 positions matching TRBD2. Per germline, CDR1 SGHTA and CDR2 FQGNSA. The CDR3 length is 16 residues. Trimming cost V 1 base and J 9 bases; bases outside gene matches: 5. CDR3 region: CASSLDGLAGGSEQFF. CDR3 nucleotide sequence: TGTGCCAGCAGCTTAGATGGACTAGCGGGGGGCAGTGAGCAGTTCTTC.

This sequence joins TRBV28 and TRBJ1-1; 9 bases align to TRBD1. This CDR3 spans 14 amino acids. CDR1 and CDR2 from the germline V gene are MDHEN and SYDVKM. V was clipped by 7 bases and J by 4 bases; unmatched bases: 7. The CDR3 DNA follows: TGTGCCAGCACCAAACAGGGACAGGGCACTGAAGCTTTCTTT. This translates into CASTKQGQGTEAFF.

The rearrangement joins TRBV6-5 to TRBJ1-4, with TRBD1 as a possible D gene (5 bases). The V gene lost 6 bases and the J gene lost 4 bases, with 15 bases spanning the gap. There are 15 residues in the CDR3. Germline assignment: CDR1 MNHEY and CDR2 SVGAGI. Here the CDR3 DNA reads TGTGCCAGCAGCGCGGGACGGCCTCTTAATGAAAAACTGTTTTTT. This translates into CASSAGRPLNEKLFF.

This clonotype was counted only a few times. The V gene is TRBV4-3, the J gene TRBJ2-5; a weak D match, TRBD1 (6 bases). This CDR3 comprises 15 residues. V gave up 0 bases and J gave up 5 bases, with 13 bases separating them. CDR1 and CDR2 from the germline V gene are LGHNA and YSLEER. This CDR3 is CASSQEGHPTETQYF. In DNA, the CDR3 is TGCGCCAGCAGCCAAGAGGGACACCCGACGGAGACCCAGTACTTC.

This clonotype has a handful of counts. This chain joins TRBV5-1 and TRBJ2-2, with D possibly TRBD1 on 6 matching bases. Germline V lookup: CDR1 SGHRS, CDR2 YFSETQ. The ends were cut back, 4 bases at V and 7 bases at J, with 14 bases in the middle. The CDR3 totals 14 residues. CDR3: CASSLQGTGGELFF. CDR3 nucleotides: TGCGCCAGCAGCCTCCAGGGGACGGGCGGGGAGCTGTTTTTT.

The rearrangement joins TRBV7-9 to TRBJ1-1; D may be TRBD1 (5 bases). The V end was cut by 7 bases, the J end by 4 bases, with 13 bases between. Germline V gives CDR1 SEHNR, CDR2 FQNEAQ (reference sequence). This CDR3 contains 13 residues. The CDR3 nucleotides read TGTGCCAGCAACACTCAGGGAGGCACTGAAGCTTTCTTT. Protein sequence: CASNTQGGTEAFF.

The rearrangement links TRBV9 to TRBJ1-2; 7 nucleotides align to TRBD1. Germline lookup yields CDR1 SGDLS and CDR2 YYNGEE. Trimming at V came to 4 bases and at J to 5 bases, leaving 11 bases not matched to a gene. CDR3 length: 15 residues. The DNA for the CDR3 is TGTGCCAGCAGCATGGGTCCGGGACAGACGTATGGCTACACCTTC. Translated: CASSMGPGQTYGYTF. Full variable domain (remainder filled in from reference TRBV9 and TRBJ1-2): DSGVTQTPKHLITATGQRVTLRCSPRSGDLSVYWYQQSLDQGLQFLIQYYNGEERAKGNILERFSAQQFPDLHSELNLSSLELGDSALYFCASSMGPGQTYGYTFGSGTRLTVV.

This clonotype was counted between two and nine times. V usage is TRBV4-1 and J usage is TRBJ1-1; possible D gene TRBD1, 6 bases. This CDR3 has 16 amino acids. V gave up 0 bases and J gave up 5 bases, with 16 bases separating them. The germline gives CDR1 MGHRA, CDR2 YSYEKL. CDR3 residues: CASSQDYMRGGTEAFF. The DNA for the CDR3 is TGCGCCAGCAGCCAAGATTATATGAGGGGGGGGACTGAAGCTTTCTTT.

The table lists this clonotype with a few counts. CDR3 DNA sequence: TGTGCCAGCAGGCCTAGTGGGGGGTCGTACGGAGATACGCAGTATTTT. Its protein product is CASRPSGGSYGDTQYF. This sequence joins TRBV2 and TRBJ2-3; D is perhaps TRBD2 (6 bases). CDR3 length: 16 amino acids. The germline V and J ends were trimmed by 6 bases and 5 bases, with 21 bases remaining between them. Germline assignment: CDR1 SNHLY and CDR2 FYNNEI.

The chain's CDR3 is CASSFSGGPLSTDTQYF. The CDR3 DNA is TGTGCCAGCAGCTTTAGCGGGGGGCCCCTTAGCACAGATACGCAGTATTTT. V usage is TRBV7-2 and J usage is TRBJ2-3; TRBD2 matches 10 bases. Germline V lookup: CDR1 SGHTA, CDR2 FQGNSA. The CDR3 contains 17 residues. V was clipped by 3 bases and J by 0 bases; unmatched bases: 6.

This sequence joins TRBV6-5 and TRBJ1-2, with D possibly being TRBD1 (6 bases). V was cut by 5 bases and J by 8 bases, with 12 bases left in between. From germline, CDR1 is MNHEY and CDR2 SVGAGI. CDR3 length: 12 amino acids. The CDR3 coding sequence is TGTGCCAGCAGTCAGGGGCTGGAAGGCTACACCTTC. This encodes CASSQGLEGYTF.

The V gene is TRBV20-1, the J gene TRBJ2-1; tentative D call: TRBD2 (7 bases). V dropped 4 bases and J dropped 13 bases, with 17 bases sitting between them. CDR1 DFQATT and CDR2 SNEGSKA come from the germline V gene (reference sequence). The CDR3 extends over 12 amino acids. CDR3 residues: CSAKTGGRSQFF. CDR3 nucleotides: TGCAGTGCTAAAACGGGGGGCCGGAGTCAGTTCTTC.

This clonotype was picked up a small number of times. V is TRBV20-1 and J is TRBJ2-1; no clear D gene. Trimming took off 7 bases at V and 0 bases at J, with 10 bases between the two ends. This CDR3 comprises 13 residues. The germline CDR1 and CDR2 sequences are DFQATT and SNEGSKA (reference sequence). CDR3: CSVGLPSYNEQFF. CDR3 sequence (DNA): TGCAGTGTAGGGCTGCCCTCCTACAATGAGCAGTTCTTC.

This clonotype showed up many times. In DNA form, the CDR3 reads TGTGCCAGCAGCCAAGATGTGGGGCGGAGCGCTGAAGCTTTCTTT. Its protein is CASSQDVGRSAEAFF. The gene calls are TRBV4-2 and TRBJ1-1, with D perhaps matching TRBD1 (5 bases). Germline CDR1 LGHNA, CDR2 YNFKEQ. V gave up 0 bases and J gave up 6 bases, with 14 bases separating them. This CDR3 spans 15 amino acids.

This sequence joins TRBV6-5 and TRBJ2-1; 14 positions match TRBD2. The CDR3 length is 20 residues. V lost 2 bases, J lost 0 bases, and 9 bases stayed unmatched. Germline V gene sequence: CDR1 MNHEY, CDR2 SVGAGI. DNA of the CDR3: TGTGCCAGCAGTTACCGATCGGGACTAGCGGGGGCTTACTCCTACAATGAGCAGTTCTTC. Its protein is CASSYRSGLAGAYSYNEQFF.

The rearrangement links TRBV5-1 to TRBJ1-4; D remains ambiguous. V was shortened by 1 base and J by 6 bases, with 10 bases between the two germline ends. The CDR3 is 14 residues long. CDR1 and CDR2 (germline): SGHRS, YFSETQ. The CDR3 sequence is CASSLKAGDEKLFF. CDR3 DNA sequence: TGCGCCAGCAGCTTGAAGGCGGGTGATGAAAAACTGTTTTTT.

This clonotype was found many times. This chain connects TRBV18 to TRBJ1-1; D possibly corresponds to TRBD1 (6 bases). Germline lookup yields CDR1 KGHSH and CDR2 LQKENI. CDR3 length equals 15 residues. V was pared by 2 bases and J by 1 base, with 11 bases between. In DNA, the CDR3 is TGTGCCAGCTCACCAATGACAGGCCAGAACACTGAAGCTTTCTTT. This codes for CASSPMTGQNTEAFF.

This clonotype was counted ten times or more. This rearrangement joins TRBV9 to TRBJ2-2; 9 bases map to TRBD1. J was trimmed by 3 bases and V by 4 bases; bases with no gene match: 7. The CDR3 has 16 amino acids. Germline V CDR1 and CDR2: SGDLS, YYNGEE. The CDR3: CASSPLRQGDTGELFF. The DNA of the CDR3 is TGTGCCAGCAGCCCGTTAAGACAGGGGGACACCGGGGAGCTGTTTTTT.

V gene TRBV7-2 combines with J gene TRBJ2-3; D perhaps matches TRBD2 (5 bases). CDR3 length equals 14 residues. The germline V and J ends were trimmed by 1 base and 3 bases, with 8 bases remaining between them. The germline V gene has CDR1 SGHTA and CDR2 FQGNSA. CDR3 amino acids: CASSLERTTDTQYF. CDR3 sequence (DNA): TGTGCCAGCAGCTTAGAGAGGACTACAGATACGCAGTATTTT.

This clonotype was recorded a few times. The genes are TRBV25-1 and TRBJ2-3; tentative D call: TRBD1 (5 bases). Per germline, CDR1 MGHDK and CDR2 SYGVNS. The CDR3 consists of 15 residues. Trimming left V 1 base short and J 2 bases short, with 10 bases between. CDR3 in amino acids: CASSEWAGHTDTQYF. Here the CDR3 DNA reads TGTGCCAGCAGTGAATGGGCAGGGCACACAGATACGCAGTATTTT.